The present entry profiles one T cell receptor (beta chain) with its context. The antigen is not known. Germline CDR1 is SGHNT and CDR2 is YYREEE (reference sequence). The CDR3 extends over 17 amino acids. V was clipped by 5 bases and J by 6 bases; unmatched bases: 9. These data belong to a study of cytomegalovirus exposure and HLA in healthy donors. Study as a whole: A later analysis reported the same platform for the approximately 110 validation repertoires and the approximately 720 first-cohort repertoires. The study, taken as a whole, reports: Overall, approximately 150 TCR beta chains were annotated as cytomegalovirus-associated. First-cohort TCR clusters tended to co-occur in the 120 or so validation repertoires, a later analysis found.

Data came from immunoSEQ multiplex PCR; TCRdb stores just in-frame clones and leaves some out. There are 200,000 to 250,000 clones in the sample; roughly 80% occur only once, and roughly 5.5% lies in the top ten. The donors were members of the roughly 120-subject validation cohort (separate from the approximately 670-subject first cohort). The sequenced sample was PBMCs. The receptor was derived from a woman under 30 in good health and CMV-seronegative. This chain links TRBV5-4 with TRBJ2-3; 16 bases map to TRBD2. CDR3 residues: CASSFPGLAGGSDTQYF. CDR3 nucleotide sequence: TGTGCCAGCAGTTTTCCGGGACTAGCGGGAGGGTCGGATACGCAGTATTTT.